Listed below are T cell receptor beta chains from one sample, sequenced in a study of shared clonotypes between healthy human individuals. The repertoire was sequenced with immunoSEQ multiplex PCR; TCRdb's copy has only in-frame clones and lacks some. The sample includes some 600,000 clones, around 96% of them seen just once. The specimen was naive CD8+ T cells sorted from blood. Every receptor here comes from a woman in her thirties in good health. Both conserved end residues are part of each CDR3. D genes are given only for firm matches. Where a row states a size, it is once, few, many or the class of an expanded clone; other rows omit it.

TGTGCCAGCAGTTGGGTTTTGGGGACTAGCGGGAGGGTATCGAACACCGGGGAGCTGTTTTTT,CASSWVLGTSGRVSNTGELFF,21,NA,TRBV28,TRBD2,TRBJ2-2
TGTGCCAGCAGTGCTGAGGGACTGGGCAATCAGCCCCAGCATTTT,CASSAEGLGNQPQHF,15,NA,TRBV28,NA,TRBJ1-5
TGTGCCAGCAGTTCCTACAGGGACGAGCAGTACTTC,CASSSYRDEQYF,12,NA,TRBV7-9,NA,TRBJ2-7
TGTGCCAGCAGCACACTGGGCAGGGCGAATGAGCAGTTCTTC,CASSTLGRANEQFF,14,NA,TRBV27,NA,TRBJ2-1
TGTGCCAGCAGGGCTCGTGGAGATACGCAGTATTTT,CASRARGDTQYF,12,NA,TRBV6-1,NA,TRBJ2-3
TGCGCCAGCAGTGAAACGGGGAGCTCCTACAATGAGCAGTTCTTC,CASSETGSSYNEQFF,15,once,TRBV10-2,NA,TRBJ2-1
TGTGCCAGCCTCGGCCGGGGCACTGAAGCTTTCTTT,CASLGRGTEAFF,12,once,TRBV19,NA,TRBJ1-1
TGTGCCAGCAGTAACCGGGACAGGGTAGCGGGAGGGCCTTGGAATGAGCAGTTCTTC,CASSNRDRVAGGPWNEQFF,19,NA,TRBV6-8,TRBD2,TRBJ2-1
TGTGCCAGCAGCCCCCACCGGACAGGGGGTGATGGCTACACCTTC,CASSPHRTGGDGYTF,15,NA,TRBV9,TRBD1,TRBJ1-2
TGCGCCAGCTGGAGAGATGAGCAGTTCTTC,CASWRDEQFF,10,NA,TRBV10-2,NA,TRBJ2-1
TGTGCCAGCAGTATCCCAGGGGTTTACGAGCAGTACTTC,CASSIPGVYEQYF,13,NA,TRBV28,NA,TRBJ2-7
TGTGCCAGCAGCCGAGACTATGATAGCCAGTTCTTC,CASSRDYDSQFF,12,NA,TRBV28,NA,TRBJ2-1
TGCGCCAGCAGCTTAGGCAGGGACACTAACTATGGCTACACCTTC,CASSLGRDTNYGYTF,15,NA,TRBV5-1,NA,TRBJ1-2
TGTGCCAGCAGAACTAGCGGGGCTTACGAGCAGTACTTC,CASRTSGAYEQYF,13,NA,TRBV27,TRBD2,TRBJ2-7
TGTGCCAGCATCAGCGAGCTAGGGGCGGGGGAGCTGTTTTTT,CASISELGAGELFF,14,NA,TRBV7-9,NA,TRBJ2-2
TGTGCCAGCAGTTACTTCGAAGGGCCCTACGAGCAGTACTTC,CASSYFEGPYEQYF,14,NA,TRBV27,NA,TRBJ2-7
TGTGCCAGCAGCCACTTTGGTCCGGGACTAGCGGGATACGAGCAGTACTTC,CASSHFGPGLAGYEQYF,17,NA,TRBV7-2,TRBD2,TRBJ2-7
TGTGCCAGCAGTTCCCCTGAGGGTTTTGGGGCCAACGTCCTGACTTTC,CASSSPEGFGANVLTF,16,NA,TRBV28,NA,TRBJ2-6
TGTGCCAGCAGCTTAGTAGCGGGTTCCTACAATGAGCAGTTCTTC,CASSLVAGSYNEQFF,15,NA,TRBV7-8,TRBD2,TRBJ2-1
TGTGCCAGCAGTGGTCCCACTAGCGCTAGCACAGATACGCAGTATTTT,CASSGPTSASTDTQYF,16,NA,TRBV25-1,TRBD2,TRBJ2-3
TGTGCCAGCAGCCCGAGAGACAGGGGAAGTCAAGAGACCCAGTACTTC,CASSPRDRGSQETQYF,16,NA,TRBV7-9,TRBD1,TRBJ2-5
TGTGCCAGCAGCTACCCGGGACTAGCGGGAGGGACAGATACGCAGTATTTT,CASSYPGLAGGTDTQYF,17,NA,TRBV7-8,TRBD2,TRBJ2-3
TGTGCCAGCAGTGACGAGAGGTACGAGCAGTACTTC,CASSDERYEQYF,12,NA,TRBV2,NA,TRBJ2-7
TGTGCCAGCAGTTCGACAGGGGCACTGAACACTGAAGCTTTCTTT,CASSSTGALNTEAFF,15,few,TRBV28,TRBD1,TRBJ1-1
TGTGCCAGCAGTGAAGTCGCGGGGCACACAGATACGCAGTATTTT,CASSEVAGHTDTQYF,15,NA,TRBV2,NA,TRBJ2-3
TGTGCCAGCAGTTTATGGGGCTACGAGGGAGCGAACACCGGGGAGCTGTTTTTT,CASSLWGYEGANTGELFF,18,NA,TRBV27,NA,TRBJ2-2
TGTGCCAGCAGTTCCTCTTTTATCGGCGGCTCCTACGAGCAGTACTTC,CASSSSFIGGSYEQYF,16,NA,TRBV28,NA,TRBJ2-7
TGTGCCAGCAGCTCCCTCCCTAGCGGGACCTACGAGCAGTACTTC,CASSSLPSGTYEQYF,15,NA,TRBV7-8,TRBD2,TRBJ2-7
TGTGCCAGCAGCTTCACTGGAAACACCATATATTTT,CASSFTGNTIYF,12,NA,TRBV9,NA,TRBJ1-3
TGTGCCAGTAGTATAGATCCCCCTAGCGGGAGTAATACAGATACGCAGTATTTT,CASSIDPPSGSNTDTQYF,18,NA,TRBV19,TRBD2,TRBJ2-3
TGTGCCAGCAGCTTCAAGTGGAGTATGGAGCAGTACTTC,CASSFKWSMEQYF,13,NA,TRBV28,NA,TRBJ2-7
TGTGCCACCAGCAGAGTAGGGTCCACCGGGGAGCTGTTTTTT,CATSRVGSTGELFF,14,once,TRBV15,NA,TRBJ2-2
TGTGCCAGCAGTGATACTAACACTGAAGCTTTCTTT,CASSDTNTEAFF,12,NA,TRBV2,NA,TRBJ1-1
TGTGCCAGCAGCTTACCCTTCAATGAAAAACTGTTTTTT,CASSLPFNEKLFF,13,NA,TRBV7-9,NA,TRBJ1-4
TGTGCCAGCAGTTTATCCTCGAGGGAGGGCCCCTACGAGCAGTACTTC,CASSLSSREGPYEQYF,16,NA,TRBV27,TRBD2,TRBJ2-7
TGTGCCACCAGCAGTACTTACAGGGGGCGCGGCGGGGAGCTGTTTTTT,CATSSTYRGRGGELFF,16,once,TRBV15,TRBD1,TRBJ2-2
TGCGCCAGCAGCCAATTTCCAGGACAGGCTTATCAGCCCCAGCATTTT,CASSQFPGQAYQPQHF,16,NA,TRBV4-1,TRBD1,TRBJ1-5